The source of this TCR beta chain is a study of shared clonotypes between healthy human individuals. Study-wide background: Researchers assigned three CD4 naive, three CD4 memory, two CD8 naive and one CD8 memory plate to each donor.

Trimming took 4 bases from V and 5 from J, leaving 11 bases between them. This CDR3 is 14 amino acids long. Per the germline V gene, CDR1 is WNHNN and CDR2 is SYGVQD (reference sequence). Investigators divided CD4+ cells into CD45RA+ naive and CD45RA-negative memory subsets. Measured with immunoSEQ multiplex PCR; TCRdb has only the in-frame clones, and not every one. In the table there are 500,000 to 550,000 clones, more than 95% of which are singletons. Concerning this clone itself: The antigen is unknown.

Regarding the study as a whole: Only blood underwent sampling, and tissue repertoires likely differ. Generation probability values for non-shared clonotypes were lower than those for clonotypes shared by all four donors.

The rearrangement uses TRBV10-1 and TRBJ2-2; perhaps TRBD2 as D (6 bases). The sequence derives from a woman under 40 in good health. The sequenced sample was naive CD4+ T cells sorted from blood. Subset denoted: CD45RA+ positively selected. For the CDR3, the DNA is TGCGCCAGCAGTGCCGTTGGGGGGACCGGGGAGCTGTTTTTT. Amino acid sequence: CASSAVGGTGELFF.